The rows below give T cell receptor beta chains drawn from one sample of a study of long-term antiretroviral therapy in people with HIV. Sequenced by immunoSEQ multiplex PCR; TCRdb stores in-frame clones only, minus some. The sample records 24,000 or so clones, 80% to 95% being singletons. The input for sequencing was unsorted PBMCs, taken 7.6 years after starting antiretroviral therapy. The receptors were sampled from a middle-aged woman with HIV. CDR3s include the opening cysteine and the closing phenylalanine or tryptophan. The D gene is left open where the match is weak. Part of the rows lack a size; the others show once, few, many or a class for expanded clones.

J gene | clone size | V gene | D gene | CDR3 DNA | CDR3 protein
TRBJ1-2 | NA | TRBV5-4 | TRBD1 | TGTGCCAGCAGCTTGGCCGGGACAGATATTTATGGCTACACCTTC | CASSLAGTDIYGYTF
TRBJ1-6 | NA | TRBV7-2 | NA | TGTGCCAGCAGCTCGGTGGGGGGACCCCTCCACTTT | CASSSVGGPLHF
TRBJ2-3 | NA | TRBV11-2 | NA | TGTGCCAGCAGCTTAGAAAGAGATACGCAGTATTTT | CASSLERDTQYF
TRBJ2-7 | NA | TRBV7-2 | TRBD2 | TGTGCCAGCAGCGTCCAACCGGGACTAGCGGGGAGTAACTACGAGCAGTACTTC | CASSVQPGLAGSNYEQYF
TRBJ2-1 | NA | TRBV13 | TRBD2 | TGTGCCAGCAGCTCGACTAGCGGGGGCCAGCAGTTCTTC | CASSSTSGGQQFF
TRBJ2-7 | once | TRBV30 | NA | TGTGCCTGGAGTCATACATCGGACAGTACCTACGAGCAGTACTTC | CAWSHTSDSTYEQYF
TRBJ2-2 | NA | TRBV7-2 | NA | TGTGCCAGCAGCTTAGAAGGAAACACCGGGGAGCTGTTTTTT | CASSLEGNTGELFF
TRBJ1-4 | NA | TRBV4-3 | NA | TGCGCCAGCAGCCAAGATACGTCAGGCCGAGAAAAACTGTTTTTT | CASSQDTSGREKLFF
TRBJ1-6 | NA | TRBV30 | NA | TGTGCCTGGAGGACGTCTGGGGGATCACCCCTCCACTTT | CAWRTSGGSPLHF
TRBJ1-2 | NA | TRBV6-5 | NA | TGTGCCAGCAGCGATTCATCCTATGGCTACACCTTC | CASSDSSYGYTF
TRBJ2-5 | NA | TRBV11-2 | NA | TGTGCCAGCAGCCGCTCCGACTTTCGTCAAGAGACCCAGTACTTC | CASSRSDFRQETQYF
TRBJ2-2 | once | TRBV5-1 | TRBD1 | TGCGCCAGCAGCTTCCGGGACAGGGTTATCACCGGGGAGCTGTTTTTT | CASSFRDRVITGELFF
TRBJ2-2 | NA | TRBV5-1 | NA | TGCGCCAGCAGCTTGGACTCAAACACCGGGGAGCTGTTTTTT | CASSLDSNTGELFF
TRBJ1-1 | NA | TRBV7-9 | NA | TGTGCCAGCAGCTTAGCCGCCACCCCGAACACTGAAGCTTTCTTT | CASSLAATPNTEAFF
TRBJ2-5 | NA | TRBV9 | TRBD1 | TGTGCCAGCAGCGTAGGACAGGGGGCAAGCCAAGAGACCCAGTACTTC | CASSVGQGASQETQYF
TRBJ1-1 | NA | TRBV4-2 | NA | TGTGCCAGCAGCGGGGGGAGGGGTGAGGACACTGAAGCTTTCTTT | CASSGGRGEDTEAFF
TRBJ1-2 | NA | TRBV11-2 | TRBD1 | TGTGCCAGCAGCCGCGGACAGGGTCCCTATGGCTACACCTTC | CASSRGQGPYGYTF
TRBJ2-5 | NA | TRBV7-2 | NA | TGTGCCAGCAGCTCCATGGGAGGACAAGAGACCCAGTACTTC | CASSSMGGQETQYF
TRBJ2-3 | NA | TRBV30 | NA | TGTGCCTGGACGAACTTAGGAGGCAGCACAGATACGCAGTATTTT | CAWTNLGGSTDTQYF
TRBJ1-6 | NA | TRBV21-1 | NA | TGTGCCAGCACCCCCGGGCCACCCGGACAGGGAGATAATTCACCCCTCCACTTT | CASTPGPPGQGDNSPLHF
TRBJ1-5 | NA | TRBV7-9 | TRBD1 | TGTGCCAGCAGCCCGGGACAGGCGGGTATTGGCAATCAGCCCCAGCATTTT | CASSPGQAGIGNQPQHF
TRBJ2-2 | once | TRBV29-1 | TRBD1 | TGCAGCGGCCGGGACAGCAACACCGGGGAGCTGTTTTTT | CSGRDSNTGELFF
TRBJ2-7 | NA | TRBV6-5 | TRBD2 | TGTGCCAGCAGTTCCTTTAGTGGACTAGCGGGATACGAGCAGTACTTC | CASSSFSGLAGYEQYF
TRBJ1-1 | NA | TRBV4-3 | TRBD1 | TGCGCCAGCAGCCTAAGCCCGGGACAGATGAGGAGCACTGAAGCTTTCTTT | CASSLSPGQMRSTEAFF
TRBJ1-1 | once | TRBV6-5 | NA | TGTGCCAGCAGTTACTCGGGAGGGGACACTGAAGCTTTCTTT | CASSYSGGDTEAFF
TRBJ1-5 | NA | TRBV15 | NA | TGTGCCACCAGCAGAGATTACGCGGGGAATCAGCCCCAGCATTTT | CATSRDYAGNQPQHF
TRBJ2-7 | NA | TRBV6-5 | NA | TGTGCCAGCAGCCTTACCGGGACCAAATACGAGCAGTACTTC | CASSLTGTKYEQYF
TRBJ1-1 | NA | TRBV5-5 | NA | TGTGCCAGCAGCTTGGAGTCGGGACTTCAAGCTTTCTTT | CASSLESGLQAFF
TRBJ1-4 | NA | TRBV7-8 | NA | TGTGCCAGCAGCTTAAAGTCAGGTCGAAAGAATGAAAAACTGTTTTTT | CASSLKSGRKNEKLFF
TRBJ2-2 | NA | TRBV30 | TRBD1 | TGTGCCTGGACCGGGACAGGGGCTGTCGGGGAGCTGTTTTTT | CAWTGTGAVGELFF
TRBJ2-7 | once | TRBV5-1 | TRBD1 | TGCGCCAGCAGCGCCTCGGGACAGGGATACGAGCAGTACTTC | CASSASGQGYEQYF
TRBJ2-1 | NA | TRBV19 | TRBD2 | TGTGCCAGTAGTAATTTAGCGGGGGCTCAGCAGTTCTTC | CASSNLAGAQQFF
TRBJ1-2 | few | TRBV13 | NA | TGTGCCAGCAGCTTATTTTCCGGGACTAAATATGGCTACACCTTC | CASSLFSGTKYGYTF
TRBJ2-2 | NA | TRBV9 | NA | TGTGCCAGCAGCGTCTTCACTAGCTTCGGGGAGCTGTTTTTT | CASSVFTSFGELFF
TRBJ1-6 | NA | TRBV19 | NA | TGTGCCAGTAGTATAGGAAAGACAGGTTCACCCCTCCACTTT | CASSIGKTGSPLHF
TRBJ1-1 | once | TRBV7-3 | NA | TGTGCCAGCAGCTTAAACGGCCCCGGTTTGAACACTGAAGCTTTCTTT | CASSLNGPGLNTEAFF
TRBJ1-2 | NA | TRBV7-2 | NA | TGTGCCAGCAGCTTAGATTCGGACGGGGCGCGCGGCTACACCTTC | CASSLDSDGARGYTF